Shown below are 10 T cell receptor beta chains from a single sample sequenced in a study of CXCR3-negative and CXCR3-positive naive CD8 T cells (dated by TCRdb to the late 2010s). Results the study describes overall, beyond this receptor: Compared with CXCR3-negative naive cells, CXCR3-positive naive cells had TRB CDR3s with higher hydrophobicity (lower Kidera factor 4), lower energy, and higher strength and volume indices.

No antigen is known for these receptors. The sample was run on a NextSeq 550. The Human TCR Profiling Kit (MiLaboratory) was used to prepare UMI-labeled 5' RACE TRB cDNA libraries. Following TCRdb reprocessing, every CDR3 protein sequence forms one entry, and DNA is not provided. The sample's clone listing holds roughly 140,000 distinct CDR3 sequences. The ten largest clones take up approximately 0.27% of the sample. Sequencing used naive CXCR3+ CD8+ T cells from blood. The cell subset or site label here, explained by the study, means: CD45RO-CCR7+CD27+CD95- naive CD8+ T cells expressing CXCR3 (TNR3+). Receptors originate from a human donor in good health. Some clones in this sample may be carry-over from other donors' samples.

The rearrangement uses TRBV6-5 and TRBJ2-7; lacking DNA, the TRBD1 call made by TCRdb goes unchecked. The CDR3 length is 17 residues. Germline CDR1 and CDR2: MNHEY and SVGAGI. This chain's CDR3 is CASSYATAGVSSYEQYF.

The chain uses TRBV4-1 and TRBJ1-1. Per germline, CDR1 MGHRA and CDR2 YSYEKL. This CDR3 contains 14 residues. The CDR3 sequence is CASSPATVPYEAFF.

The chain joins TRBV5-5 to TRBJ2-3; TCRdb lists TRBD2, though no DNA is available to test this call. The germline gives CDR1 SGHKS, CDR2 YYEKEE (reference sequence). This CDR3 comprises 17 residues. CDR3 in amino acids: CASSPYTSVMSTDTQYF. Together with reference TRBV5-5 and TRBJ2-3, the CDR3 gives the full variable domain: DAGVTQSPTHLIKTRGQQVTLRCSPISGHKSVSWYQQVLGQGPQFIFQYYEKEERGRGNFPDRFSARQFPNYSSELNVNALLLGDSALYLCASSPYTSVMSTDTQYFGPGTRLTVL.

This chain joins TRBV2 and TRBJ1-5; TCRdb reports TRBD1, a call that lacks DNA to check it against. The CDR3 runs 14 residues. CDR1 and CDR2 from the germline V gene are SNHLY and FYNNEI. Here the CDR3 reads CASSGGQGIQPQHF. The entire variable domain, with the rest obtained from reference TRBV2 and TRBJ1-5, is as follows: EPEVTQTPSHQVTQMGQEVILRCVPISNHLYFYWYRQILGQKVEFLVSFYNNEISEKSEIFDDQFSVERPDGSNFTLKIRSTKLEDSAMYFCASSGGQGIQPQHFGDGTRLSIL.

The chain joins TRBV29-1 to TRBJ1-2; TCRdb designates TRBD1, a call that cannot be tested without DNA. Germline values: CDR1 SQVTM, CDR2 ANQGSEA. CDR3 length equals 12 residues. CDR3: CSVEEQGVSYTF.

The V call is TRBV5-6, the J call TRBJ2-7; as DNA is missing, the TRBD1 call by TCRdb cannot be tested. Germline V lookup: CDR1 SGHDT, CDR2 YYEEEE. This CDR3 has 12 residues. CDR3 sequence reads: CASSQGSVEQYF.

The V call is TRBV30, the J call TRBJ2-1. The germline V gene has CDR1 GTSNPN and CDR2 SVGIG (reference sequence). There are 13 residues in the CDR3. CDR3 loop: CAWSVMVGNEQFF.

V usage is TRBV6-2 or TRBV6-3 and J usage is TRBJ1-2. The CDR3 spans 13 residues. The germline V gene encodes CDR1 MNHEY and CDR2 SVGEGT. The CDR3 protein is CASSYGGGYGYTF.

The chain joins TRBV12-3 or TRBV12-4 to TRBJ2-7. There are 13 residues in the CDR3. The CDR3 region is CASSLGLSYEQYF.

This chain joins TRBV10-3 and TRBJ1-2. From germline, CDR1 is ENHRY and CDR2 SYGVKD. The CDR3 totals 14 residues. The CDR3 loop reads CAISEERSSLENTF.